This is a list of T cell receptor beta chains from one sample in a study of T cells in Graves' hyperthyroidism and ophthalmopathy. One entry per CDR3 protein results from TCRdb running MiXCR on the multiplex PCR reads. The sample holds 300,000 to 400,000 distinct CDR3 sequences, approximately 15% seen once. Sequenced sample: blood. The receptors originated from a woman between 25 and 40 years old with Graves' hyperthyroidism. CDR3s include the opening cysteine and the closing phenylalanine or tryptophan. The D gene is left open where the match is weak. Some rows have no size entry. The others give once, few or many, or a class for an expanded clone.

j_call: TRBJ2-5; clone_size: NA; d_call: TRBD1; v_call: TRBV7-9; cdr3_aa: CATSTRDREETQYF; cdr3_nt: TGTGCCACCAGCACCCGGGACAGGGAAGAGACCCAGTACTTC
j_call: TRBJ2-1; clone_size: few; d_call: NA; v_call: TRBV20-1; cdr3_aa: CSASEVANEQFF; cdr3_nt: TGCAGTGCTAGTGAGGTAGCAAATGAGCAGTTCTTC
j_call: TRBJ1-5; clone_size: many; d_call: NA; v_call: TRBV15; cdr3_aa: CATSRDMGPNQPQHF; cdr3_nt: TGTGCCACCAGCAGAGATATGGGGCCCAATCAGCCCCAGCATTTT
j_call: TRBJ2-1; clone_size: few; d_call: NA; v_call: TRBV20-1; cdr3_aa: CSATDSLHNEQFF; cdr3_nt: TGCAGTGCAACGGACAGCCTTCACAATGAGCAGTTCTTC
j_call: TRBJ1-5; clone_size: many; d_call: NA; v_call: TRBV6-1; cdr3_aa: CASMGGPNQPQHF; cdr3_nt: TGTGCCAGCATGGGGGGGCCAAATCAGCCCCAGCATTTT
j_call: TRBJ1-3; clone_size: few; d_call: NA; v_call: TRBV28; cdr3_aa: CASRRASGNTIYF; cdr3_nt: TGTGCCAGCAGAAGGGCCTCTGGAAACACCATATATTTT
j_call: TRBJ2-7; clone_size: few; d_call: NA; v_call: TRBV20-1; cdr3_aa: CSLRRGAGKGYEQYF; cdr3_nt: TGCAGCCTTCGGCGTGGGGCAGGGAAGGGGTACGAGCAGTACTTC
j_call: TRBJ2-1; clone_size: NA; d_call: NA; v_call: TRBV27; cdr3_aa: CASSIDRGGNEQFF; cdr3_nt: TGTGCCAGCAGTATAGACAGGGGAGGGAATGAGCAGTTCTTC
j_call: TRBJ2-1; clone_size: many; d_call: NA; v_call: TRBV2; cdr3_aa: CASKDWLDGYNEQFF; cdr3_nt: TGTGCCAGCAAAGACTGGCTTGACGGCTACAATGAGCAGTTCTTC
j_call: TRBJ2-7; clone_size: NA; d_call: TRBD1; v_call: TRBV25-1; cdr3_aa: CASSGWDRGSYEQYF; cdr3_nt: TGTGCCAGCAGTGGGTGGGACAGGGGCTCCTACGAGCAGTACTTC